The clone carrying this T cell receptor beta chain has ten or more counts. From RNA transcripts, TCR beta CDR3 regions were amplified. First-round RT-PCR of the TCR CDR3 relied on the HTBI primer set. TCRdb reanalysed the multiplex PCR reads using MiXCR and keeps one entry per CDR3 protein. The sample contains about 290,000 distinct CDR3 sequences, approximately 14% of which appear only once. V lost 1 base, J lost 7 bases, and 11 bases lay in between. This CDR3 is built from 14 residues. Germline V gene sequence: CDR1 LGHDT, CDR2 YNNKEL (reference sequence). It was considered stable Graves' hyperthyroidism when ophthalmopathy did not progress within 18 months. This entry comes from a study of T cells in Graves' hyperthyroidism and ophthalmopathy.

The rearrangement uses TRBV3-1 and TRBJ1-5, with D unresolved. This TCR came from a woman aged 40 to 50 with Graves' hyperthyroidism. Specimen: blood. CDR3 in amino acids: CASSQGALGQPQHF. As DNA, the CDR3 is TGTGCCAGCAGCCAAGGGGCCCTAGGGCAGCCCCAGCATTTT. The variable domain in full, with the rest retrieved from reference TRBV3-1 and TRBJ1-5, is DTAVSQTPKYLVTQMGNDKSIKCEQNLGHDTMYWYKQDSKKFLKIMFSYNNKELIINETVPNRFSPKSPDKAHLNLHINSLELGDSAVYFCASSQGALGQPQHFGDGTRLSIL.